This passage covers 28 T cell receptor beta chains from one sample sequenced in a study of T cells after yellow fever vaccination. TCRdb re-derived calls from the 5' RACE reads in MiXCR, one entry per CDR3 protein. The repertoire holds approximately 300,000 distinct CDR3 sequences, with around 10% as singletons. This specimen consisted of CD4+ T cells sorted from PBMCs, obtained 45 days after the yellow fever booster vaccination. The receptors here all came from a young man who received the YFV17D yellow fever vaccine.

The CDR3 protein is CASSQDTSNQPQHF. DNA of the CDR3: TGCGCCAGCAGCCAAGATACTAGCAATCAGCCCCAGCATTTT. The gene calls are TRBV4-3 and TRBJ1-5; D not resolved. This CDR3 is built from 14 residues. Looked up from germline, CDR1 is LGHNA and CDR2 is YSLEER. V was pared by 0 bases and J by 0 bases, with 3 bases between.

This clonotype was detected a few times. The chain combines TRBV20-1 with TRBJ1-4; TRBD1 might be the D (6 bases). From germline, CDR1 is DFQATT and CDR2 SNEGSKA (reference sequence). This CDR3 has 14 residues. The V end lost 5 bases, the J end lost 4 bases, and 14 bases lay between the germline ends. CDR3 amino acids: CSAPKQGYNEKLFF. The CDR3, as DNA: TGCAGTGCTCCTAAACAGGGCTATAATGAAAAACTGTTTTTT.

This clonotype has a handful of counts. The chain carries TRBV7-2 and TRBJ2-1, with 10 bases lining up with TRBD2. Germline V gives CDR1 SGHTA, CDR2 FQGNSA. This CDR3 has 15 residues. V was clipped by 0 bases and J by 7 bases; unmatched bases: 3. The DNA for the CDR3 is TGTGCCAGCAGCTTAGCGGGGACTAGCGATAATGAGCAGTTCTTC. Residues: CASSLAGTSDNEQFF.

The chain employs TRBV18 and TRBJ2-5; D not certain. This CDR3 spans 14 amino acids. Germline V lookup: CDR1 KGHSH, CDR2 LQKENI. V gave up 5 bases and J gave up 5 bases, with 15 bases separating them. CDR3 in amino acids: CASSSNIFRETQYF. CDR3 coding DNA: TGTGCCAGCTCATCCAATATATTTCGGGAGACCCAGTACTTC.

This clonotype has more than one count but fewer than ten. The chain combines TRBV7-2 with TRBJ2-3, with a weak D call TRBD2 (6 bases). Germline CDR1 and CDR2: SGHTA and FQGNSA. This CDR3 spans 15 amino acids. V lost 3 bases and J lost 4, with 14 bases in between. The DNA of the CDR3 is TGTGCCAGCAGCTTTGATGCGGGGTTGGCAGATACGCAGTATTTT. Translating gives CASSFDAGLADTQYF.

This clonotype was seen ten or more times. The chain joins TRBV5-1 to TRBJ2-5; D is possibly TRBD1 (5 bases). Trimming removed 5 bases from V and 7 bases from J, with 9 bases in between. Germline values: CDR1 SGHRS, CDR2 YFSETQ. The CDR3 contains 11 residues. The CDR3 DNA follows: TGCGCCAGCAGTCACGACAGGACCCAGTACTTC. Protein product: CASSHDRTQYF.

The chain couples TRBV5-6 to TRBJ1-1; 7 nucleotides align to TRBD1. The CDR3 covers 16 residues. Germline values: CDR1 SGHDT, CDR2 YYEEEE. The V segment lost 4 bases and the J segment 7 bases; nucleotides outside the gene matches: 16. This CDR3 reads CASSPPRKGARVEAFF. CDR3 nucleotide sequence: TGTGCCAGCAGCCCGCCCCGCAAGGGGGCGAGGGTTGAAGCTTTCTTT.

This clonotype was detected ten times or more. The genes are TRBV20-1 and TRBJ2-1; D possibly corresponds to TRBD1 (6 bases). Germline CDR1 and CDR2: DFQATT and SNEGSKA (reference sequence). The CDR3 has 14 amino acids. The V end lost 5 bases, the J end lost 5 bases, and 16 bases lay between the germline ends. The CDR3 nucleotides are TGCAGTGCTCCCCGAGGGGGTCGCGACAATGAGCAGTTCTTC. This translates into CSAPRGGRDNEQFF.

This chain's CDR3 is CASSARGLGGYTF. The CDR3 DNA reads as TGTGCCAGCAGTGCCCGTGGACTCGGTGGCTACACCTTC. The chain joins TRBV25-1 to TRBJ1-2; D ambiguous. V was trimmed by 4 bases and J by 7 bases, leaving 13 bases between them. This CDR3 has 13 residues. Germline V CDR1 and CDR2: MGHDK, SYGVNS.

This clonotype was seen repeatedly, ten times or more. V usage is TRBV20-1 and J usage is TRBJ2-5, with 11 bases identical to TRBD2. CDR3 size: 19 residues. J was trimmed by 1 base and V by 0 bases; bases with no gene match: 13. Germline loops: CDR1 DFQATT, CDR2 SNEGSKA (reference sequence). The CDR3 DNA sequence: TGCAGTGCTAGAGAGGGTAGACTAGCGGGGCCTCCCTTCCAAGAGACCCAGTACTTC. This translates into CSAREGRLAGPPFQETQYF.

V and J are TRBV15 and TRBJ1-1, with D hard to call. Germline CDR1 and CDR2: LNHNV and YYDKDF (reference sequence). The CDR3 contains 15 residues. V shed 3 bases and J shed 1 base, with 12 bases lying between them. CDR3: CATSSSRQPNTEAFF. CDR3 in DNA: TGTGCCACCAGCAGCTCGAGACAACCGAACACTGAAGCTTTCTTT.

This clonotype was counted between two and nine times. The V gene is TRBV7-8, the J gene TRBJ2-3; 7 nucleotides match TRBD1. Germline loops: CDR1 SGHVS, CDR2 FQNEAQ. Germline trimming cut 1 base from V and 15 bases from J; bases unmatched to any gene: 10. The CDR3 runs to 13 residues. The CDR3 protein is CASSLGGTDRKYF. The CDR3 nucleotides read TGTGCCAGCAGCTTAGGAGGGACAGACCGAAAATATTTT.

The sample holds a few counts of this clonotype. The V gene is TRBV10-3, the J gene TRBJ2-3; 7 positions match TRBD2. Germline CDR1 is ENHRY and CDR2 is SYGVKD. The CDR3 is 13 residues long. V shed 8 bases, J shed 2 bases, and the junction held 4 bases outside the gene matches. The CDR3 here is CAIRSGATDTQYF. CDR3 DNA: TGTGCCATCCGAAGCGGGGCCACAGATACGCAGTATTTT.

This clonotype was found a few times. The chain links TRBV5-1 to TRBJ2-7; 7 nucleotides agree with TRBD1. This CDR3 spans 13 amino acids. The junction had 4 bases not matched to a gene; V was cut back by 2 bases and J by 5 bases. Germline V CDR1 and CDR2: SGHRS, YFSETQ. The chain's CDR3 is CASSLGTGDEQYV. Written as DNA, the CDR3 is TGCGCCAGCAGCTTAGGAACAGGGGACGAGCAGTACGTC.

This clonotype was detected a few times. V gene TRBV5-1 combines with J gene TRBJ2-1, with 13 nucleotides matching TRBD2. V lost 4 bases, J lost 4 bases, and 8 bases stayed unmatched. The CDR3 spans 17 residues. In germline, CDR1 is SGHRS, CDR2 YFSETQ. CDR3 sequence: CASSRLAGGEIYNEQFF. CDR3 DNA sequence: TGCGCCAGCAGCAGACTAGCGGGGGGCGAAATTTACAATGAGCAGTTCTTC.

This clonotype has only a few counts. The CDR3 protein is CASSASQGRSYNSPLHF. CDR3 DNA: TGTGCCAGCAGCGCCTCACAGGGCCGATCCTATAATTCACCCCTCCACTTT. This sequence joins TRBV9 and TRBJ1-6; tentatively, D is TRBD1 (6 bases). V was shortened by 3 bases and J by 1 base, with 14 bases between the two germline ends. CDR3 length equals 17 residues. Germline values: CDR1 SGDLS, CDR2 YYNGEE.

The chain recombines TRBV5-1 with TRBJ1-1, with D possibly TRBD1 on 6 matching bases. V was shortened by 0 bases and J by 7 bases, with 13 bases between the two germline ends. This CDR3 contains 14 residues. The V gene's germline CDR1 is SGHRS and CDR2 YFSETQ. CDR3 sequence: CASSLGDKGGEAFF. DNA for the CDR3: TGCGCCAGCAGCTTGGGGGACAAGGGGGGTGAAGCTTTCTTT.

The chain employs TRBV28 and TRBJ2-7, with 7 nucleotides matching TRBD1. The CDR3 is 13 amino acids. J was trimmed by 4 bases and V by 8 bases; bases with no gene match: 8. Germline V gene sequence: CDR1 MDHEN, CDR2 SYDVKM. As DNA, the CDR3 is TGTGCCAGCGAGGGGGCGAACAGTTACGAGCAGTACGTC. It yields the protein CASEGANSYEQYV.

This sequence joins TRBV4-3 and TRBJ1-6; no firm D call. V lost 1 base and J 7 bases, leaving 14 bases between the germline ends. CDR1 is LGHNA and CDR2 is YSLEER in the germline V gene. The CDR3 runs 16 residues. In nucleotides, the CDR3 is TGCGCCAGCAGCCAAGCTTCCCAATTGGGAAATTCACCCCTCCACTTT. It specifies CASSQASQLGNSPLHF.

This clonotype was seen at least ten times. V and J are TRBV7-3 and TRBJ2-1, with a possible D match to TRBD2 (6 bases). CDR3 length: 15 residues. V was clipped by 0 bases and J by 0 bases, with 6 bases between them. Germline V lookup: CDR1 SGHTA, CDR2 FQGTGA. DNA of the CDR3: TGTGCCAGCAGCTTAACCGGGGGCTCCTACAATGAGCAGTTCTTC. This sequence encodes CASSLTGGSYNEQFF.

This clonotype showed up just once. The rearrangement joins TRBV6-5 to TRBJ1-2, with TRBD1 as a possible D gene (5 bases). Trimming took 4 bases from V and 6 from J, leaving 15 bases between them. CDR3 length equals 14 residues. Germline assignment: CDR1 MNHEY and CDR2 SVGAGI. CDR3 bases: TGTGCCAGCAGTTTTAGGGGTCCGGAGGATGGCTACACCTTC. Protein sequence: CASSFRGPEDGYTF.

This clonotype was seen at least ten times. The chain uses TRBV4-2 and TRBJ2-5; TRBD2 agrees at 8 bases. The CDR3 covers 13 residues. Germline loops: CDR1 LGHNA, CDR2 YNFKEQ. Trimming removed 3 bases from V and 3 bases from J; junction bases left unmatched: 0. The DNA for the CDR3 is TGTGCCAGCAGCCAGCGGGGGGAAGAGACCCAGTACTTC. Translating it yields CASSQRGEETQYF.

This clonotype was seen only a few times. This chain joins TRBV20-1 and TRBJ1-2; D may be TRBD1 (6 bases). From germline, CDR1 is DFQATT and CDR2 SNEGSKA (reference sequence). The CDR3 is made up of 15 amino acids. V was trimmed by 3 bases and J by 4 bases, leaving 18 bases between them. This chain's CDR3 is CSASSNQGYTYGYTF. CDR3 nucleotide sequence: TGCAGTGCTAGCTCAAATCAGGGGTATACCTATGGCTACACCTTC.

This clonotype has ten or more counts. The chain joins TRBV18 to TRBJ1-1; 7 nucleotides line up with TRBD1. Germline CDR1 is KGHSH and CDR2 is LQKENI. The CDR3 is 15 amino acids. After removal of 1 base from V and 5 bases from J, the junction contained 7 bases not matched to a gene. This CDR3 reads CASSPRTGVRTEAFF. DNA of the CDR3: TGTGCCAGCTCACCACGGACAGGCGTACGGACTGAAGCTTTCTTT.

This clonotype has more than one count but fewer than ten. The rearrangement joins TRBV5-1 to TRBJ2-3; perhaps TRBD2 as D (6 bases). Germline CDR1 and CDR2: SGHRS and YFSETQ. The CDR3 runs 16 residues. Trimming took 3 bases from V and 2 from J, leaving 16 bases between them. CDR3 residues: CASSSPSSGNTDTQYF. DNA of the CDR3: TGCGCCAGCAGCTCCCCAAGTAGCGGCAACACAGATACGCAGTATTTT.

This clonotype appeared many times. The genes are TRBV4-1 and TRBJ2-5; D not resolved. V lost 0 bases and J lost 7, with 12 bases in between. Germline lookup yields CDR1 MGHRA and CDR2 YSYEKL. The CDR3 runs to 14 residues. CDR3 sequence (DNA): TGCGCCAGCAGCCAAGATGCCGGAGTGGGGACCCAGTACTTC. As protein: CASSQDAGVGTQYF.

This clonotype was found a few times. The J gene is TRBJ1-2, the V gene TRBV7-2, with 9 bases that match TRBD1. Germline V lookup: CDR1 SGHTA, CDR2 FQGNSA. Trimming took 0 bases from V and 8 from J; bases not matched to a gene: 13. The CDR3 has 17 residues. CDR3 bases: TGTGCCAGCAGCTTAGCAGGGTCGGGACAGGGTTCAAAGGGCTACACCTTC. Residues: CASSLAGSGQGSKGYTF.

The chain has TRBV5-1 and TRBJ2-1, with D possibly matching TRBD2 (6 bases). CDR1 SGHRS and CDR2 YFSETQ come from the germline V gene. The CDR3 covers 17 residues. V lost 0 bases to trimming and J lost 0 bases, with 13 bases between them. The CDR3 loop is CASSLDAGISSYNEQFF. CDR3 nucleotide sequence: TGCGCCAGCAGCTTGGACGCGGGGATAAGCTCCTACAATGAGCAGTTCTTC.